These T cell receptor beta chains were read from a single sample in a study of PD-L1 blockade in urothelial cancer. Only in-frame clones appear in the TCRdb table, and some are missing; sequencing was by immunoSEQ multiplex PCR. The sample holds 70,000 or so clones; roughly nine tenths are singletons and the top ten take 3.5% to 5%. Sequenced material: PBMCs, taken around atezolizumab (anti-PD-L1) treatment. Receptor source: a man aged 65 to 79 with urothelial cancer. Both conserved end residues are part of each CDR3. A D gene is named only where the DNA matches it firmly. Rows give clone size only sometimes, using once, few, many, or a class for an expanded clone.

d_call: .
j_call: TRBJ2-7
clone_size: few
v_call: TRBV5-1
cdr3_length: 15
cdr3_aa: CASSPQPTSNYEQYF
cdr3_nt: TGCGCCAGCAGCCCTCAACCCACTAGTAACTACGAGCAGTACTTC

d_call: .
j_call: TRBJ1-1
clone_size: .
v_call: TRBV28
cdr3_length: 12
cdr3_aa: CASRQTDLEAFF
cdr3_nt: TGTGCCAGCAGACAGACGGATCTTGAAGCTTTCTTT

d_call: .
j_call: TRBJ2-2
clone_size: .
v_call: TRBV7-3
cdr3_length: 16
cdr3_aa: CASSLTEGAGTGELFF
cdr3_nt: TGTGCCAGCAGCTTAACGGAGGGCGCGGGCACCGGGGAGCTGTTTTTT

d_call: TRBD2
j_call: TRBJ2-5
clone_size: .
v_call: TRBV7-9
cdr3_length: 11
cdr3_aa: CAVSGGETQYF
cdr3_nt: TGTGCCGTTAGCGGGGGAGAGACCCAGTACTTC

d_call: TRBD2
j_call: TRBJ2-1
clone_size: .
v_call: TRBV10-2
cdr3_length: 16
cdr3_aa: CASSETSGITYNEQFF
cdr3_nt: TGCGCCAGCAGTGAAACTAGCGGGATAACCTACAATGAGCAGTTCTTC

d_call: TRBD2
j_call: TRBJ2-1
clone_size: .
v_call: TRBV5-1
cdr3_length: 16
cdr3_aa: CASSLVVGLGYNEQFF
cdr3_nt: TGCGCCAGCAGCTTGGTAGTAGGACTAGGCTACAATGAGCAGTTCTTC

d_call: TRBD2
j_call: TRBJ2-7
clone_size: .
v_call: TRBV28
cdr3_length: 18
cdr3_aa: CASSPFWTSGRTGYEQYF
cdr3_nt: TGTGCCAGCAGCCCCTTTTGGACTAGCGGGAGGACGGGCTACGAGCAGTACTTC

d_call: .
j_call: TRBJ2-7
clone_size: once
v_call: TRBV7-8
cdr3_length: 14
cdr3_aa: CASSLVYNSYEQYF
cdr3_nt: TGTGCCAGCAGCTTAGTCTATAACTCCTACGAGCAGTACTTC

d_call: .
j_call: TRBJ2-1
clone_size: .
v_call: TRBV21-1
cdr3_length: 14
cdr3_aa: CASKSHGDYNEQFF
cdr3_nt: TGTGCCAGCAAATCCCACGGGGATTACAATGAGCAGTTCTTC

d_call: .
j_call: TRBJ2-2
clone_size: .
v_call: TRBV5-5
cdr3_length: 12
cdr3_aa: CASSQQDGELFF
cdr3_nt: TGTGCCAGCAGCCAGCAGGACGGGGAGCTGTTTTTT

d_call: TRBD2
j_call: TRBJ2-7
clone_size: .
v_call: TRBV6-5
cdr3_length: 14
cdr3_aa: CASSWGLAGGEQYF
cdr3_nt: TGTGCCAGCAGTTGGGGACTAGCGGGAGGCGAGCAGTACTTC

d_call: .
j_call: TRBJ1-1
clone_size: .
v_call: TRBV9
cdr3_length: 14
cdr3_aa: CASSVEPVDTEAFF
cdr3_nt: TGTGCCAGCAGCGTAGAGCCTGTTGATACTGAAGCTTTCTTT

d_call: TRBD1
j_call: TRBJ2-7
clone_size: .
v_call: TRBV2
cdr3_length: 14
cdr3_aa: CASSHTGGPYEQYF
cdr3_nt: TGTGCCAGCAGCCATACAGGGGGCCCCTACGAGCAGTACTTC

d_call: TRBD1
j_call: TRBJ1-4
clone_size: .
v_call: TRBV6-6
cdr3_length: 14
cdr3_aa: CASSFGQGGEKLFF
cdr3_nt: TGTGCCAGCAGTTTCGGACAGGGAGGTGAAAAACTGTTTTTT

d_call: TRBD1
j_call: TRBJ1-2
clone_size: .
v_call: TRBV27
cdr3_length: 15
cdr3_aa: CASSPTGTGVYGYTF
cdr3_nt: TGTGCCAGCAGCCCTACCGGGACAGGGGTTTATGGCTACACCTTC

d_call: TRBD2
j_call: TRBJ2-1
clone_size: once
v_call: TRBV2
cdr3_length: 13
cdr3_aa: CASRPPTSVRRFF
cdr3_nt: TGTGCCAGCAGGCCCCCTACTAGCGTCAGGCGGTTCTTC

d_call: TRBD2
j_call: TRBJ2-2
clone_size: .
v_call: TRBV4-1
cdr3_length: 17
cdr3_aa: CASSQGLAGGNTGELFF
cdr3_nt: TGCGCCAGCAGCCAAGGGCTAGCGGGAGGGAACACCGGGGAGCTGTTTTTT

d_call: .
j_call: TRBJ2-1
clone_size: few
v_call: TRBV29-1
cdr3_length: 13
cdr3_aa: CSVDQLVNNEQFF
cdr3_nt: TGCAGCGTTGATCAACTCGTCAACAATGAGCAGTTCTTC

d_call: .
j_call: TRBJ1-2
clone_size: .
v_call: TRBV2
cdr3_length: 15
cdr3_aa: CASSGQLRFNYGYTF
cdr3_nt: TGTGCCAGCAGTGGACAATTACGATTTAACTATGGCTACACCTTC

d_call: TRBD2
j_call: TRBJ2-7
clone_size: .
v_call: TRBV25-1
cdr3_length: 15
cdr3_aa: CASSESGSRFYEQYF
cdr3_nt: TGTGCCAGCAGCGAGAGCGGGAGCAGATTTTACGAGCAGTACTTC

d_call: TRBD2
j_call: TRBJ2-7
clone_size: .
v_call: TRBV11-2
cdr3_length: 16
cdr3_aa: CASSLVPPGLAHEQYF
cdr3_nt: TGTGCCAGCAGCTTAGTTCCTCCAGGACTAGCCCACGAGCAGTACTTC

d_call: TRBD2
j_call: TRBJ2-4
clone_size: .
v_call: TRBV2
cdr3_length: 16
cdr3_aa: CASSEGLAGAKNIQYF
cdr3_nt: TGTGCCAGCAGTGAAGGACTAGCGGGAGCCAAAAACATTCAGTACTTC

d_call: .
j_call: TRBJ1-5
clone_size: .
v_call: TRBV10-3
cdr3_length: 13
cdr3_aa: CAISDPRDQPQHF
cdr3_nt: TGTGCCATCAGTGACCCCAGGGATCAGCCCCAGCATTTT

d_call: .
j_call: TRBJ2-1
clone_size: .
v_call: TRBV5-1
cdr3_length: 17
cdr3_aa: CASSFLPKSEAYNEQFF
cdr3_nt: TGCGCCAGCAGCTTCCTCCCAAAGTCGGAGGCCTACAATGAGCAGTTCTTC

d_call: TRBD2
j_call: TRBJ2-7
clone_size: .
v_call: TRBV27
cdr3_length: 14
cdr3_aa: CASALAGGRSEQYF
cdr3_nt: TGTGCCAGCGCTTTAGCGGGAGGGCGAAGCGAGCAGTACTTC

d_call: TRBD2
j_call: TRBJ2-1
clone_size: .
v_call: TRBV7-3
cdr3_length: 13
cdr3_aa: CASSLMGGNEQFF
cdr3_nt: TGTGCCAGCAGCTTAATGGGGGGGAATGAGCAGTTCTTC

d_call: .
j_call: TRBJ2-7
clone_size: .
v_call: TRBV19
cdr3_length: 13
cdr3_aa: CASSNSPSGEQYF
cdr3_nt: TGTGCCAGTAGTAACAGCCCAAGTGGCGAGCAGTACTTC

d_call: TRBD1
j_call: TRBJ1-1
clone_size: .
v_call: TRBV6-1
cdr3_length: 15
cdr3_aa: CASSADRVRNTEAFF
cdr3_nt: TGTGCCAGCAGTGCGGACAGGGTTCGGAACACTGAAGCTTTCTTT

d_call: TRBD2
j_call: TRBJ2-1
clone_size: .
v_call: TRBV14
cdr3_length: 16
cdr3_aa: CASTRTSGNTYNEQFF
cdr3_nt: TGTGCCAGCACCCGGACTAGCGGCAATACCTACAATGAGCAGTTCTTC

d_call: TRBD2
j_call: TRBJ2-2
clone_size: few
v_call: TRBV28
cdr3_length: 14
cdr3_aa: CASIGLAPTGELFF
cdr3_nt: TGTGCCAGCATAGGACTAGCGCCGACCGGGGAGCTGTTTTTT

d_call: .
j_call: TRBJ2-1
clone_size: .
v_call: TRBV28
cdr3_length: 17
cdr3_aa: CASRPTSGISSYNEQFF
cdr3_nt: TGTGCCAGCAGACCGACAAGCGGAATAAGCTCCTACAATGAGCAGTTCTTC

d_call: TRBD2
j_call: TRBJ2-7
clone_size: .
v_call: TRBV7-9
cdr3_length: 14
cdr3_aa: CASSRSGGGNEQYF
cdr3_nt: TGTGCCAGCAGCCGGTCCGGGGGAGGGAACGAGCAGTACTTC

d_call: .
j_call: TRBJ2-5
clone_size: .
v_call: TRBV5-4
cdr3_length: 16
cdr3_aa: CASSLGRLDIQETQYF
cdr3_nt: TGTGCCAGCAGCTTGGGAAGGCTGGACATCCAAGAGACCCAGTACTTC

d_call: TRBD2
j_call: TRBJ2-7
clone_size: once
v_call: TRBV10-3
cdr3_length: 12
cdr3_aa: CATSGLGDEQYF
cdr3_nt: TGTGCCACTTCGGGACTAGGGGACGAGCAGTACTTC

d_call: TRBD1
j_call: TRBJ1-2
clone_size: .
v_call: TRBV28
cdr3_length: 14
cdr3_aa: CASSGQGIGYGYTF
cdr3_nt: TGTGCCAGCAGCGGACAGGGGATAGGCTATGGCTACACCTTC

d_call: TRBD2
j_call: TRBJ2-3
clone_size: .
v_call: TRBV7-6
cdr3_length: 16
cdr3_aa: CASSPALAGGTDTQYF
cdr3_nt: TGTGCCAGCAGCCCAGCATTAGCGGGAGGCACAGATACGCAGTATTTT

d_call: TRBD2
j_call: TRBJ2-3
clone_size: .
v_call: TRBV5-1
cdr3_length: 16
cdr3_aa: CASSSGLAGGTDTQYF
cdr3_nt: TGCGCCAGCAGCTCGGGACTAGCGGGGGGAACAGATACGCAGTATTTT

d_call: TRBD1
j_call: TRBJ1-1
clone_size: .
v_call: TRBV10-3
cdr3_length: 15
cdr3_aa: CAIRTPRGPGAEAFF
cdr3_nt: TGTGCCATCAGGACTCCCAGGGGGCCAGGAGCTGAAGCTTTCTTT

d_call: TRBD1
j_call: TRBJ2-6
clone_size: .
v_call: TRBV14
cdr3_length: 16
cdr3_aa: CASSGQLLRGANVLTF
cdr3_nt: TGTGCCAGCTCGGGACAGCTTTTACGGGGGGCCAACGTCCTGACTTTC

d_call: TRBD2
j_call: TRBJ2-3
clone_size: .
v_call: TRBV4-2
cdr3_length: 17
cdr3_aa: CASSQRRGLASTDTQYF
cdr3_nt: TGTGCCAGCAGCCAACGACGGGGACTAGCGAGCACAGATACGCAGTATTTT

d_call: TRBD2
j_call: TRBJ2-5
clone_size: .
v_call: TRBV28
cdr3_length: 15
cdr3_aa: CASRSHAGGQETQYF
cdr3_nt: TGTGCCAGCAGATCGCATGCGGGAGGACAAGAGACCCAGTACTTC

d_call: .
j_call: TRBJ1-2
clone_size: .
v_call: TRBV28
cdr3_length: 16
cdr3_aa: CASSTDSSGNVYGYTF
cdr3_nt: TGTGCCAGCAGCACGGACAGCTCGGGCAACGTCTATGGCTACACCTTC

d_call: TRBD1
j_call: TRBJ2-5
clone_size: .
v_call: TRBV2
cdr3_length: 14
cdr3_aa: CASRTGQGTQTQYF
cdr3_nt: TGTGCCAGCAGGACAGGACAGGGAACGCAGACCCAGTACTTC

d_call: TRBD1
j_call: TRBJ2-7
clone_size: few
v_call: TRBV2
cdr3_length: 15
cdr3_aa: CASSAWPTGSNEQYF
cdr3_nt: TGTGCCAGCAGTGCATGGCCGACAGGGTCTAACGAGCAGTACTTC

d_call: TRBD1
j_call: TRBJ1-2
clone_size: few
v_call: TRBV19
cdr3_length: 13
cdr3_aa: CASSPGTGYGYTF
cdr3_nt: TGTGCCAGTAGTCCCGGGACAGGCTATGGCTACACCTTC

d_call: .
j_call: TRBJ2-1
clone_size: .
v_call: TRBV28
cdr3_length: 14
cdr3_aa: CASSARGVFNEQFF
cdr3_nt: TGTGCCAGCAGCGCCCGCGGGGTTTTTAATGAGCAGTTCTTC

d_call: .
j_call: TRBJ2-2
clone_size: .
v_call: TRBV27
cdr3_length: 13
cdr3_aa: CASSVEVTGELFF
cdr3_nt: TGTGCCAGCAGTGTAGAGGTCACCGGGGAGCTGTTTTTT

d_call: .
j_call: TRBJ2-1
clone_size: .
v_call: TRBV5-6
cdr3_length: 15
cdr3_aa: CASSWGPSSYNEQFF
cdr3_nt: TGTGCCAGCAGCTGGGGGCCTAGCTCCTACAATGAGCAGTTCTTC

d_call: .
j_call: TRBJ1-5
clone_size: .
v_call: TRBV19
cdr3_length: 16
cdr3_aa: CASSVTGTTSNQPQHF
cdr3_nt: TGTGCCAGTAGTGTCACCGGGACAACTAGCAATCAGCCCCAGCATTTT

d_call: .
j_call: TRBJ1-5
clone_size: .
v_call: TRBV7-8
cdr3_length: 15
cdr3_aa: CASSLGSGNNQPQHF
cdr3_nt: TGTGCCAGCAGCTTAGGTTCAGGGAACAATCAGCCCCAGCATTTT

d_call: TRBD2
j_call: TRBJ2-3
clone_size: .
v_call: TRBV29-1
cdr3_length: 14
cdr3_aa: CSVVFGGSTDTQYF
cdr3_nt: TGCAGCGTTGTGTTCGGGGGGAGCACAGATACGCAGTATTTT

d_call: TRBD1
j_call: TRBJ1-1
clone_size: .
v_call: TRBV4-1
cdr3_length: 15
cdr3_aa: CASSGSRGRNTEAFF
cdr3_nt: TGCGCCAGCAGCGGTAGTAGGGGGCGCAACACTGAAGCTTTCTTT

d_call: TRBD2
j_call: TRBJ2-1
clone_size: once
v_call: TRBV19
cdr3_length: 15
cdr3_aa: CASSILAGVFNEQFF
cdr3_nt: TGTGCCAGTAGTATACTAGCGGGCGTCTTCAATGAGCAGTTCTTC